This TCR beta chain was sequenced during a study of shared clonotypes between healthy human individuals. Naive CD8 cells lacked CD45RO and underwent positive selection for CCR7, leaving out terminally differentiated effector memory CD45RA+ cells. On this clone itself: Its target is unknown.

In replicate PCRs of sorted subsets, approximately 200 ng DNA, about 29,000 T cell genomes, was used. Assay used: immunoSEQ multiplex PCR; TCRdb lists only in-frame clones, some missing. The sample contains approximately 600,000 clones, around 95% of which appear only once. Points from the study as a whole: In the sorted subsets, rarefaction showed sequencing was incomplete despite large depth.

Source material: naive CD8+ T cells sorted from blood. This clonotype originated in a woman in her 30s in good health.

CDR3 in DNA: TGTGCCAGCAGTCGGGCCTCTCGGGTCGAGCAGTACTTC. Amino acid sequence: CASSRASRVEQYF. The V and J genes are TRBV28 and TRBJ2-7, with D uncertain. The germline gives CDR1 MDHEN, CDR2 SYDVKM. The CDR3 contains 13 residues. Between the trimmed V and J ends, which lost 5 bases and 6 bases, there was a span of 14 bases.